This record covers a single T cell receptor (beta chain). The antigen it recognizes is unknown. No base-level quality is on record; no much larger clone is a single base apart. In total, roughly 670 healthy bone marrow donors made up the cohort. At the time of sampling, every cohort member was nominally healthy, though immune exposures that went unrecorded were likely present. The donor was CMV seropositive and belonged to the group of around 300 seropositive cohort members. Each donor provided a peripheral blood sample, and peripheral blood mononuclear cells were used for TCR beta sequencing. The Qiagen DNeasy Blood Extraction Kit was used to extract genomic DNA from the blood cell samples. Receptor amplification or capture employed the immunoSEQ multiplex PCR assay. A mixture of 60 forward primers for TCR Vbeta segments and 13 reverse primers for TCR Jbeta segments was used in the multiplex PCR. Amplification of the CDR3 region of rearranged TCR beta genes was performed with a multiplex PCR assay on genomic DNA. The amplified TCR beta libraries were sequenced on the Illumina HiSeq System as 87-base-pair reads. The source study handled its data this way. In a later analysis, tens of millions of unique TCR beta chains were counted across the 666 repertoires, and roughly 11 million of these chains were shared by at least two donors. A nearest-neighbor algorithm error-corrected the raw reads and collapsed the reads into unique sequences, merging closely related sequences to remove PCR and sequencing errors. CDR3 sequences were aligned to IMGT reference sequences to assign V, D and J gene segments. For a sequence to be retained, a match of at least six nucleotides was required to both a V gene segment and a J gene segment. Rearrangements were called productive when the CDR3 lacked stop codons and stayed in frame with V and J; all others were non-productive. Following IMGT convention, CDR3 was defined as the stretch from the second conserved V-encoded cysteine to the conserved J-encoded phenylalanine. Sequences without an unambiguous match to a single V gene segment were excluded from the earlier analysis of about 630 of the donors. In an earlier analysis of about 590 of the donors, a V segment was called functional when productive rearrangements were above 56.7%, and segregating when the standard deviation between donors exceeded 5%. A statistical classification framework was developed to diagnose cytomegalovirus status using the catalog of TCR beta chain sequences. A later analysis assigned V and J genes by comparing TCR nucleotide sequences with IMGT/GENE-DB human TR gene sequences. The TCRdist pipeline was used in a later analysis to assign CDR3 sequences and most-parsimonious VDJ recombination scenarios. In a later analysis, each TCR beta chain was defined by its CDR3 amino acid sequence together with its V-gene family, and reads lacking a unique V-gene family were excluded. As a way to deal with suspected cross-contamination and a sequencing artifact, a later analysis dropped 450 to 600 nucleotide sequences that were highly shared and had low generation probability. In a later analysis, a clonal expansion index was calculated for each public chain from normalized within-repertoire ranks of inferred template counts. A later analysis computed generation probabilities with a VDJ recombination model fitted to out-of-frame rearrangements, and checked the results against IGoR. In a later analysis, hypergeometric tests were used to score TCR-TCR, TCR-HLA and TCR-CMV co-occurrence, with a repertoire-size bias correction applied to TCR pairs. In a later analysis, false discovery rates were estimated by permuting HLA or CMV assignments 20 times. In a later analysis, co-occurring TCRs were grouped using DBSCAN, and TCRdist sequence similarity was added for clustering within HLA-allele-positive subsets. For co-occurrence clustering, repertoires with fewer than 30,000 or more than 120,000 public chains were excluded, along with five repertoires with anomalous nucleotide sharing. TCRdb took over this immuneACCESS table, retaining in-frame rearrangements with V and J assigned. Such tables are incomplete; in checked studies, under half of the missing clones stem from an unresolved V gene, and the remainder is unexplained. V, J and clone size derive from that table, while D and trimming were established from the DNA sequence. Present in this sample are approximately 64,000 clones, roughly 80% of which were seen just once. The ten most abundant clones make up approximately 5.4% of the sample.

This sample is part of a study of cytomegalovirus exposure and HLA in healthy donors listed by TCRdb under 2017. Concerning the study at large: An earlier analysis of 587 of the donors reported 250 to 350 Gb of sequence data and around 120 million unique TCR beta sequences from about 200 million T cells. Using immunosequencing, the study profiled T cell repertoires from 500 to 800 subjects and related those repertoires to cytomegalovirus serostatus. In a later genetic analysis, genome-wide SNP genotypes for about 55% of the roughly 670 donors were used, and that subset was treated as a discovery cohort. Alongside the repertoire data, information on donor age, sex, ethnicity and CMV serostatus was compiled. Rather than drawing on any new phenotypic data, the later analysis identified candidate immune exposures from TCR beta sequences and the way those sequences occurred across donors. An early release covering roughly 640 HLA-typed donors comprised about 300 gigabases of sequencing data and some 79 million unique TCR sequences. On average, about 200,000 unique TCR beta nucleotide sequences were sequenced per donor among 398 genotyped donors of the cohort, with about 17% of those sequences being non-productive. Both class I and class II loci were covered by HLA typing, at four-digit resolution. Roughly 5 DR-DQ haplotypes were handled as single units for association and clustering because linkage in the cohort was strong. The number of typed donors differed by locus: about 629-640 for A, B, C, DRB1 and DQB1; about 520 for DQA1; 606 for DPA1; and about 450 for DPB1. The study aimed to test whether cataloging public T cell receptors could reveal signatures of past pathogen exposure. An earlier analysis of 587 of the donors used high-throughput TCR beta sequencing to judge whether each TCR beta V gene segment behaved as functional or pseudogenic. Of the roughly 410 genotyped donors, less than 85% were placed in the genetic ancestry cluster associated with self-reported Caucasian donors. To predict cytomegalovirus infection status, the study combined high-throughput TCR immunosequencing, statistical association of individual TCRs with disease status, and machine learning. To study patterns of TCR occurrence, a later analysis re-analyzed previously published TCR beta repertoires from around 660 donors and added high-resolution HLA genotyping. Besides the first cohort of roughly 700 subjects, a separate validation cohort made up of over 100 different subjects was used. All discovery cohort repertoires had been generated using a single sequencing platform.

Overall results and qualifications from the work: In the study, some 160 TCR beta chains were listed as associated with cytomegalovirus. Most TCR sequences were observed very rarely across donors, whereas some public TCRs were present in many individuals. The sequencing pipeline was judged likely to have produced a cluster of highly shared sequence variants as a technical artifact. In vitro tests confirmed that a few of the cytomegalovirus-associated TCR beta chains recognize cytomegalovirus antigens. A further reported finding was that TCR beta sequences accurately predicted the HLA-A and HLA-B alleles for most subjects in the first cohort. When HLA alleles, especially DR and DQ, strongly co-occurred, attributing TCR associations to individual alleles was difficult. In this cohort, only TCR beta chains were sequenced, and detectable features were limited by the absence of alpha or paired-chain data. Roughly uniform sequencing depth across donors was assumed in presence/absence analyses, although this assumption may not hold. The classifier was reported to diagnose cytomegalovirus status with high specificity and sensitivity in both the original cohort and the validation cohort. Because counts were too low, roughly 18 rarely observed V segments, including chromosome 9 orphons, were left out of the earlier analysis of 587 of the donors. The authors suggested that the approach could potentially be extended to other disease states and immunological phenotypes. In a later analysis, HLA-associated TCR beta chains showed more clonal expansion and lower generation probabilities than non-associated chains that were equally common. According to a later analysis, parvovirus B19, influenza, CMV and Epstein-Barr virus appeared linked to several top co-occurrence clusters. A later genetic analysis associated a missense DCLRE1C variant with V-gene and J-gene trimming of TCR beta chains, and an independent cohort replicated the association. For the cohort, immune exposure information was limited to CMV serostatus. Some IMGT-functional V segments, including TRBV6-2 and TRBV6-3, could not be distinguished by the 87-base-pair reads and were therefore excluded. Correlated functional status among segregating V segments might reflect linkage disequilibrium, but an unknown experimental factor could not be ruled out. HLA typing was unavailable for some donors at each locus, so association tests used only the typed subset. In a later genetic analysis, fewer N-insertions in productive TCRs were reported among donors in an Asian-associated ancestry cluster than the approximately 710-donor mean. Specific HLA alleles were associated with 15,000 to 20,000 TCR beta sequences at a false discovery rate of 0.05 in a later analysis. Broadly in line with IMGT annotations, most TCR beta V segments showed up in productive rearrangements about 87% or about 30% of the time in an earlier analysis of 587 of the donors. Most CMV-associated TCR beta chains appeared to be HLA-restricted in a later analysis, and the HLA associations seemed to be driven largely by CMV exposure. According to a later analysis, TCR association rates differed among HLA loci, with DRB1 alleles showing the most associated TCRs and HLA-C alleles showing the fewest.

The junction shows trimming of 1 base on V and 4 bases on J, plus 11 bases between the germline ends. CDR1 and CDR2 were assigned from the germline V gene as SGHRS and YFSETQ. CDR3 length: 14 amino acids, cysteine to phenylalanine. Only the CDR3 part of the read is kept: 42 bases, read in frame from the first base. The sample taken for sequencing was PBMCs. This clonotype was obtained from a male donor in good health and CMV-seropositive. This chain joins TRBV5-1 to TRBJ1-1; a tentative D match to TRBD1 spans 5 bases. The DNA sequence is TGCGCCAGCAGCTTGCCAGGGTCGGGCACTGAAGCTTTCTTT. It codes for CASSLPGSGTEAFF.